This TCR beta chain was identified in a study of T cells in Graves' hyperthyroidism and ophthalmopathy. RNA transcripts served as the template for amplifying TCR beta CDR3 regions. The TCR CDR3 first-round RT-PCR relied on the HTBI primer set. TCRdb passed the multiplex PCR reads through MiXCR, listing each CDR3 protein once. The data show fewer than 650,000 distinct CDR3 sequences, 14% seen once. In its sample, this clonotype was seen a few times. Pregnant or lactating patients were excluded, as were those with uncontrolled infection or other autoimmune disease. The CDR3 covers 16 residues. V was clipped by 5 bases and J by 1 base, with 17 bases between them. In germline, CDR1 is SGHAT, CDR2 FQNNGV.

Sequenced material: blood. The sequence was obtained from a woman aged 40 to 49 with Graves' hyperthyroidism. This chain links TRBV11-2 with TRBJ1-2, with D tentatively TRBD1 (5 bases). The CDR3 coding sequence is TGTGCCAGCAGCCCCCTCGGGGACGCGAGTAACTATGGCTACACCTTC. Its translation is CASSPLGDASNYGYTF.